Below, 21 T cell receptor beta chains from the same sample are listed, as sequenced in a study of response to subunit inactivated influenza vaccine. TCRdb used MiXCR to reprocess the RT-PCR reads, holding one entry per CDR3 protein. The profile covers more than 550,000 distinct CDR3 sequences, with roughly 10% appearing a single time and 9.5% to 13% taken by the ten largest. The sequencing here drew on PBMCs from blood, taken on the day of vaccination. The receptors were sampled from a man aged 45-60 years who received an inactivated influenza vaccine.

This chain links TRBV29-1 with TRBJ2-7; TRBD1 aligns across 12 bases. V lost 6 bases to trimming and J lost 6 bases; unmatched junction nucleotides: 12. In germline, CDR1 is SQVTM, CDR2 ANQGSEA. The CDR3 sequence is 15 residues long. The CDR3 region is CSVKTGTGGVGEQYF. The CDR3 nucleotides are TGCAGCGTGAAAACCGGGACAGGGGGCGTCGGCGAGCAGTACTTC.

This clonotype was seen a few times. The gene calls are TRBV7-9 and TRBJ2-7, with D unclear. The germline V and J ends were trimmed by 3 bases and 9 bases, with 18 bases remaining between them. The germline CDR1 and CDR2 sequences are SEHNR and FQNEAQ (reference sequence). CDR3 length: 14 amino acids. The CDR3 DNA reads as TGTGCCAGCAGCTTCGCACAGACGACCTGGGGGCAGTACTTC. Translated, it gives CASSFAQTTWGQYF.

The chain recombines TRBV5-1 with TRBJ2-1; 8 bases fit TRBD2. The junction had 6 bases not matched to a gene; V was cut back by 0 bases and J by 7 bases. The CDR3 has 15 amino acids. Germline V lookup: CDR1 SGHRS, CDR2 YFSETQ. The CDR3 DNA sequence: TGCGCCAGCAGCTTGGCCGGGACTAGGGGGAATGAGCAGTTCTTC. The encoded protein is CASSLAGTRGNEQFF.

The V and J genes are TRBV28 and TRBJ2-1; 7 positions agree with TRBD1. The germline CDR1 and CDR2 sequences are MDHEN and SYDVKM. The CDR3 consists of 15 residues. V shed 1 base, J shed 3 bases, and the junction held 3 bases outside the gene matches. In DNA form, the CDR3 reads TGTGCCAGCAGTTTATTAGGGACAGTCTACAATGAGCAGTTCTTC. Translated: CASSLLGTVYNEQFF.

This clonotype was counted a few times. DNA of the CDR3: TGCGCCAGCAGCGTACAGGGGTCTGGGGCCAACGTCCTGACTTTC. As protein: CASSVQGSGANVLTF. This chain uses TRBV5-1 with TRBJ2-6, with TRBD1 matching over 7 bases. Per the germline V gene, CDR1 is SGHRS and CDR2 is YFSETQ. J was trimmed by 1 base and V by 4 bases; bases with no gene match: 2. This CDR3 comprises 15 residues.

This clonotype has only a few counts. This rearrangement joins TRBV4-3 to TRBJ1-4; 7 bases align to TRBD1. Trimming cost V 4 bases and J 15 bases; bases outside gene matches: 11. The CDR3 totals 13 residues. Germline V CDR1 and CDR2: LGHNA, YSLEER. CDR3 amino acids: CASSLGQGERMFF. For the CDR3, the DNA is TGCGCCAGCAGCCTAGGTCAGGGGGAAAGGATGTTTTTT.

The chain uses TRBV5-5 and TRBJ1-4; 7 nucleotides line up with TRBD1. The J segment lost 3 bases and the V segment lost 5 bases, leaving 16 bases of the junction unmatched. This CDR3 has 18 amino acids. Per germline, CDR1 SGHKS and CDR2 YYEKEE (reference sequence). This CDR3 reads CASRPTVSLGTANEKLFF. The CDR3 coding sequence is TGTGCCAGCAGACCAACCGTTTCCCTCGGGACAGCTAATGAAAAACTGTTTTTT.

In DNA, the CDR3 is TGTGCCAGCAGACAGGACAGGGAAAATCAGCCCCAGCATTTT. Its protein product is CASRQDRENQPQHF. The rearrangement uses TRBV12-3 or TRBV12-4 and TRBJ1-5; 8 bases match TRBD1. Trimming took 6 bases from V and 4 from J; bases not matched to a gene: 5. The CDR3 loop spans 14 amino acids.

This clonotype was recorded once. The chain links TRBV6-5 to TRBJ1-1; D unclear. V was trimmed by 2 bases and J by 2 bases, leaving 12 bases between them. The CDR3 has 15 residues. Germline values: CDR1 MNHEY, CDR2 SVGAGI. The CDR3 here is CASSYGRMGNTEAFF. The CDR3 bases are TGTGCCAGCAGTTACGGACGGATGGGAAACACTGAAGCTTTCTTT.

This clonotype was detected ten times or more. J is TRBJ2-7 and V is TRBV20-1, with 12 bases matching TRBD2. The CDR3 has 16 amino acids. Germline V gene sequence: CDR1 DFQATT, CDR2 SNEGSKA (reference sequence). With V trimmed by 3 bases and J by 2 bases, 8 bases remained unmatched. In DNA, the CDR3 is TGCAGTGCTAGGCCTAGCGGGAGGGATAGGACCTACGAGCAGTACTTC. Translating it yields CSARPSGRDRTYEQYF.

Points on this clonotype: An end of the junction does not agree with germline; a read error may underlie this. The V call is TRBV11-2, the J call TRBJ2-7, with D tentatively TRBD2 (5 bases). Per germline, CDR1 SGHAT and CDR2 FQNNGV. CDR3 size: 14 residues. In DNA form, the CDR3 reads TGTGTCAGCAGCGCGGACTCGATTTCCTACGAGCAGTACTTC. This translates into CVSSADSISYEQYF.

This clonotype was seen at least ten times. The chain carries TRBV12-3 or TRBV12-4 and TRBJ2-7, with D hard to call. The CDR3 runs 13 residues. V lost 3 bases and J 8 bases, leaving 14 bases between the germline ends. CDR3 sequence reads: CASSFRVPPQQYF. Here the CDR3 DNA reads TGTGCCAGCAGTTTTAGGGTCCCGCCCCAGCAGTACTTC.

This clonotype was counted a few times. The chain joins TRBV27 to TRBJ2-5; 9 bases line up with TRBD1. The V segment lost 5 bases and the J segment 4 bases; nucleotides outside the gene matches: 5. The CDR3 is made up of 14 amino acids. Germline CDR1 MNHEY, CDR2 SMNVEV (reference sequence). The CDR3 loop is CASSELDRGETQYF. DNA for the CDR3: TGTGCCAGCAGTGAGTTGGACAGGGGAGAGACCCAGTACTTC.

This chain uses TRBV4-2 with TRBJ2-3; the D is unclear. The V gene's germline CDR1 is LGHNA and CDR2 YNFKEQ. Trimming left V 8 bases short and J 2 bases short, with 8 bases between. This CDR3 has 12 residues. The CDR3 DNA follows: TGTGCCAGCGTCGATGACACAGATACGCAGTATTTT. This encodes CASVDDTDTQYF.

This chain links TRBV5-6 with TRBJ2-4, with D possibly matching TRBD1 (6 bases). This CDR3 is 15 amino acids long. CDR1 is SGHDT and CDR2 is YYEEEE in the germline V gene. The V end was cut by 4 bases, the J end by 2 bases, with 13 bases between. The CDR3: CASSVTGTSKNIQYF. The DNA for the CDR3 is TGTGCCAGCAGCGTAACCGGGACATCCAAAAACATTCAGTACTTC.

For this clonotype: Sequence at one end of the junction differs from germline and may be a read error. The chain links TRBV2 to TRBJ2-1; unclear D gene. This CDR3 region has 12 residues. CDR1 is SNHLY, CDR2 FYNNEI, per germline. The CDR3 region has the DNA TGTGCCAGCACTGAAAGCCCCAATGAGCAGTTCTTC. It specifies CASTESPNEQFF.

This clonotype appeared a few times. The rearrangement links TRBV6-2 or TRBV6-3 to TRBJ1-1, with D possibly being TRBD1 (6 bases). The V gene lost 2 bases and the J gene lost 0 bases, with 10 bases spanning the gap. The germline V gene has CDR1 MNHEY and CDR2 SVGEGT. This CDR3 comprises 15 residues. CDR3 residues: CASSYEGDLNTEAFF. The CDR3 DNA reads TGTGCCAGCAGTTACGAGGGGGACTTGAACACTGAAGCTTTCTTT.

There are many counts of this clonotype. V usage is TRBV5-1 and J usage is TRBJ1-1; D gene ambiguous. Trimming shortened V by 4 bases and J by 1 base, and 11 bases separated the two germline ends. Germline assignment: CDR1 SGHRS and CDR2 YFSETQ. This CDR3 contains 14 residues. In DNA, the CDR3 is TGCGCCAGCAGCACCCTGTGGCGGAACACTGAAGCTTTCTTT. As protein: CASSTLWRNTEAFF.

This clonotype was found a few times. Compared with germline, one end of the junction differs, possibly owing to a read error. The chain couples TRBV12-3 or TRBV12-4 to TRBJ1-3; TRBD1 aligns across 7 bases. The CDR3 covers 14 residues. The CDR3 bases are TGTGCCAGCAGCCTGATGACAGGGCGGAAACGGGTAGGGTTT. Translation: CASSLMTGRKRVGF.

This clonotype has a handful of counts. J is TRBJ2-3 and V is TRBV5-1; no reliable D call. Trimming left V 0 bases short and J 5 bases short, with 16 bases between. Germline-derived CDR1 and CDR2 are SGHRS and YFSETQ. This CDR3 contains 16 residues. CDR3 in amino acids: CASSLGTGPRKDTQYF. Written as DNA, the CDR3 is TGCGCCAGCAGCTTGGGTACCGGGCCCCGCAAAGATACGCAGTATTTT.

This clonotype has just a few counts. The CDR3, as DNA: TGCGCCAGCAGCCCGACAGTACTTGGGGGGGCCAACGTCCTGACTTTC. It encodes CASSPTVLGGANVLTF. The rearrangement joins TRBV5-1 to TRBJ2-6; weak D call: TRBD1 (5 bases). Trimming left V 4 bases short and J 4 bases short, with 15 bases between. Germline V gene data show CDR1 as SGHRS and CDR2 as YFSETQ. This CDR3 comprises 16 residues.